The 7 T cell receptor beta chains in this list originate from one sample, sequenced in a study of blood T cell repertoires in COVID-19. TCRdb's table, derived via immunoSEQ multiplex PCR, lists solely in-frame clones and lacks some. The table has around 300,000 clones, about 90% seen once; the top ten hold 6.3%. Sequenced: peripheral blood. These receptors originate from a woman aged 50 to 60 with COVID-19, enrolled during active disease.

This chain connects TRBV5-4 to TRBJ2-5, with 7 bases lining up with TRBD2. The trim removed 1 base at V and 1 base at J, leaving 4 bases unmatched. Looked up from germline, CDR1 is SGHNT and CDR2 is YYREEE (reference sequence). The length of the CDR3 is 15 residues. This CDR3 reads CASSLLASGQETQYF. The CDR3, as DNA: TGTGCCAGCAGCTTGCTCGCTAGCGGCCAAGAGACCCAGTACTTC.

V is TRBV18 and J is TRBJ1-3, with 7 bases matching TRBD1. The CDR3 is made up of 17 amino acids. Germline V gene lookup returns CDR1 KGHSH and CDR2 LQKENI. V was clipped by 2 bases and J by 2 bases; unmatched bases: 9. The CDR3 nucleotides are TGTGCCAGCTCACCAATCACAGGGGATGTAGCTGGAAACACCATATATTTT. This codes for CASSPITGDVAGNTIYF.

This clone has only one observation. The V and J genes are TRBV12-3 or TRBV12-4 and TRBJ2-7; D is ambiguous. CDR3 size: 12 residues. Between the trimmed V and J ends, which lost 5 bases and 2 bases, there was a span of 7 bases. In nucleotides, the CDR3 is TGTGCCAGCAGTCGTACTACCTACGAGCAGTACTTC. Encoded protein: CASSRTTYEQYF.

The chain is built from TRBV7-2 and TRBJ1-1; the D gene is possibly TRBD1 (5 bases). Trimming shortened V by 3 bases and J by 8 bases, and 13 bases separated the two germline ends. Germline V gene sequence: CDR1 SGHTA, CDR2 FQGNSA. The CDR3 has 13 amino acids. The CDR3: CASSFTPGSEAFF. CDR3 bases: TGTGCCAGCAGCTTCACCCCAGGGTCCGAAGCTTTCTTT. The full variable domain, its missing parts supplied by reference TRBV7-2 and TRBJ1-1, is GAGVSQSPSNKVTEKGKDVELRCDPISGHTALYWYRQSLGQGLEFLIYFQGNSAPDKSGLPSDRFSAERTGGSVSTLTIQRTQQEDSAVYLCASSFTPGSEAFFGQGTRLTVV.

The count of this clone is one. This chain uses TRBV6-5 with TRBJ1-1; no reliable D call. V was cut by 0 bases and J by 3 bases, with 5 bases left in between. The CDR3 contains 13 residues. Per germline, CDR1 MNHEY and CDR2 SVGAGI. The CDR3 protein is CASSYSRDTEAFF. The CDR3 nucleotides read TGTGCCAGCAGTTACTCGAGGGACACTGAAGCTTTCTTT.

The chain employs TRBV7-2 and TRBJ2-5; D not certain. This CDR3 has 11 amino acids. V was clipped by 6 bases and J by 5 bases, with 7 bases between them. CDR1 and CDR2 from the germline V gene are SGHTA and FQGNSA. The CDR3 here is CASRLGETQYF. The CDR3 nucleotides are TGTGCCAGCAGGCTCGGGGAGACCCAGTACTTC.

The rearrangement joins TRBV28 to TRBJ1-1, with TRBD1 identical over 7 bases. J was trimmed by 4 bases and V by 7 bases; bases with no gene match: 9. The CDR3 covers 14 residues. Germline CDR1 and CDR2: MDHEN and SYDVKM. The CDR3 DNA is TGTGCCAGCAAAATAACAGGGGTGGTCACTGAAGCTTTCTTT. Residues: CASKITGVVTEAFF.